This T cell receptor beta chain originates from a study of T cells in Graves' hyperthyroidism and ophthalmopathy. Study-level background: Before any treatment, at initial diagnosis, peripheral blood was collected. Study results and limitations: Blood also contained most expanded thyroid clonotypes above 0.001.

This clonotype has at least ten counts. Its antigen is not known. Lactation, pregnancy, other autoimmune disease or uncontrolled infection excluded patients. Diagnosing involved the use of clinical symptoms, serum thyroxine and TRAb, thyroid ultrasound and orbital computed tomography. Amplification of TCR beta CDR3 regions used RNA as the template. Primed by the HTBI set, a first-round RT-PCR was run on the TCR CDR3. TCRdb re-called the multiplex PCR reads through MiXCR, storing one row per CDR3 protein. The table has more than 500,000 distinct CDR3 sequences, around 15% seen once; the top ten hold less than 30%. V was clipped by 6 bases and J by 0 bases; unmatched bases: 8. The CDR3 totals 15 residues. Germline loops: CDR1 MDHEN, CDR2 SYDVKM.

The receptor was derived from a woman in her 30s with Graves' ophthalmopathy. The sample consisted of blood. The chain combines TRBV28 with TRBJ2-7; 7 nucleotides match TRBD2. The CDR3 DNA is TGTGCCAGCAGGGCCGGGACTACCTACTCCTACGAGCAGTACTTC. It yields the protein CASRAGTTYSYEQYF. The full variable domain, completed using reference TRBV28 and TRBJ2-7, is DVKVTQSSRYLVKRTGEKVFLECVQDMDHENMFWYRQDPGLGLRLIYFSYDVKMKEKGDIPEGYSVSREKKERFSLILESASTNQTSMYLCASRAGTTYSYEQYFGPGTRLTVT.